Following are 31 T cell receptor beta chains from one sample sequenced in a study of OX40 agonist ivuxolimab in advanced cancers. Libraries were prepared by immunoSEQ multiplex PCR; TCRdb keeps only in-frame clonotypes and omits some of them. Of tens of thousands of clones listed, over 75% are singletons. Sequences were derived from CD4+ or CD8+ T cells sorted from blood, sampled in a trial of the OX40 agonist ivuxolimab. These TCRs come from an adult with an advanced solid tumor such as melanoma, head and neck, liver or kidney cancer.

CDR3 DNA: TGTGCCAGCAGTTCCCCTGGGGGGGACGGCAATACTGAAGCTTTCTTT. Translated, it gives CASSSPGGDGNTEAFF. The chain recombines TRBV6-5 with TRBJ1-1; TRBD1 might be the D (5 bases). Germline V gives CDR1 MNHEY, CDR2 SVGAGI. The ends were cut back, 4 bases at V and 5 bases at J, with 20 bases in the middle. CDR3 length: 16 residues.

The chain has TRBV15 and TRBJ1-2; no definite D call. V dropped 0 bases and J dropped 4 bases, with 3 bases sitting between them. Germline CDR1 LNHNV, CDR2 YYDKDF (reference sequence). There are 12 residues in the CDR3. As DNA, the CDR3 is TGTGCCACCAGCAGAGAAGCCTATGGCTACACCTTC. This translates into CATSREAYGYTF.

This chain links TRBV9 with TRBJ2-1; no clear D. The CDR3 has 16 residues. Germline assignment: CDR1 SGDLS and CDR2 YYNGEE. The germline V and J ends were trimmed by 0 bases and 2 bases, with 12 bases remaining between them. The CDR3 loop is CASSVAATRAYNEQFF. CDR3 DNA: TGTGCCAGCAGCGTAGCGGCCACCAGAGCCTACAATGAGCAGTTCTTC.

The chain has TRBV2 and TRBJ2-3; 7 nucleotides agree with TRBD2. The germline CDR1 and CDR2 sequences are SNHLY and FYNNEI. The J segment lost 5 bases and the V segment lost 6 bases, leaving 8 bases of the junction unmatched. CDR3 length: 14 residues. The CDR3 sequence is CASRKRTGGDTQYF. The CDR3 nucleotides read TGTGCCAGCAGAAAGAGGACGGGGGGAGATACGCAGTATTTT.

The chain employs TRBV5-4 and TRBJ1-6; 8 bases line up with TRBD1. Germline CDR1 is SGHNT and CDR2 is YYREEE (reference sequence). The CDR3 spans 16 residues. V was pared by 0 bases and J by 10 bases, with 9 bases of the junction left unmatched. CDR3 sequence (DNA): TGTGCCAGCAGCTTGGATCAGGGGGCTAGAGGATCACCCCTCCACTTT. This encodes CASSLDQGARGSPLHF.

The chain combines TRBV7-2 with TRBJ2-2, with D possibly TRBD1 on 5 matching bases. CDR3 length equals 11 residues. CDR1 and CDR2 (germline): SGHTA, FQGNSA. The ends were cut back, 6 bases at V and 10 bases at J, with 9 bases in the middle. The DNA for the CDR3 is TGTGCCAGCAGGCTACAGGTGGAGCTGTTTTTT. Amino acid sequence: CASRLQVELFF. Filled out from reference TRBV7-2 and TRBJ2-2, the complete variable domain reads GAGVSQSPSNKVTEKGKDVELRCDPISGHTALYWYRQSLGQGLEFLIYFQGNSAPDKSGLPSDRFSAERTGGSVSTLTIQRTQQEDSAVYLCASRLQVELFFGEGSRLTVL.

J is TRBJ2-1 and V is TRBV4-3, with D unresolved. Trimming stripped 2 bases from V and 10 bases from J, with 9 bases between. This CDR3 spans 12 amino acids. Germline V lookup: CDR1 LGHNA, CDR2 YSLEER. The DNA of the CDR3 is TGCGCCAGCAGCCAACCCCCTGGGGAGCAGTTCTTC. Translating gives CASSQPPGEQFF.

The chain recombines TRBV5-4 with TRBJ2-1; the D gene is possibly TRBD2 (6 bases). CDR3 length: 14 residues. Germline V gene data show CDR1 as SGHNT and CDR2 as YYREEE (reference sequence). The V and J ends lost 2 bases and 7 bases respectively, with 13 bases between them. CDR3 in amino acids: CASSLSTSWNEQFF. The CDR3 nucleotides read TGTGCCAGCAGCTTATCGACTAGTTGGAATGAGCAGTTCTTC. Variable domain in full (rest from reference TRBV5-4 and TRBJ2-1): ETGVTQSPTHLIKTRGQQVTLRCSSQSGHNTVSWYQQALGQGPQFIFQYYREEENGRGNFPPRFSGLQFPNYSSELNVNALELDDSALYLCASSLSTSWNEQFFGPGTRLTVL.

This clone was seen a few times. The J gene is TRBJ1-3, the V gene TRBV5-1; 11 positions agree with TRBD1. Unmatched junction bases numbered 9, after V lost 2 bases and J lost 2 bases. Germline CDR1 is SGHRS and CDR2 is YFSETQ. CDR3 length equals 18 residues. The CDR3 bases are TGCGCCAGCAGCTTATCGGGACAGGGGGACAGGGCTGGAAACACCATATATTTT. Translation gives CASSLSGQGDRAGNTIYF.

The rearrangement joins TRBV7-2 to TRBJ2-7; no reliable D call. This CDR3 has 13 amino acids. The germline V and J ends were trimmed by 1 base and 5 bases, with 9 bases remaining between them. Germline CDR1 and CDR2: SGHTA and FQGNSA. CDR3 residues: CASSLVYGDEQYV. Written as DNA, the CDR3 is TGTGCCAGCAGCTTAGTATACGGCGACGAGCAGTACGTC.

This rearrangement joins TRBV7-2 to TRBJ1-2; weak D call: TRBD1 (5 bases). CDR1 and CDR2 (germline): SGHTA, FQGNSA. The V end lost 5 bases, the J end lost 5 bases, and 21 bases lay between the germline ends. The CDR3 is 16 residues long. CDR3 protein: CASSRGLTALGYGYTF. DNA of the CDR3: TGTGCCAGCAGCCGAGGACTGACAGCCTTGGGGTATGGCTACACCTTC.

V and J are TRBV5-1 and TRBJ1-1, with D possibly matching TRBD1 (5 bases). The CDR3 covers 14 residues. Trimming removed 4 bases from V and 11 bases from J, with 21 bases in between. The germline V gene has CDR1 SGHRS and CDR2 YFSETQ. The CDR3 region is CASSPATREGWAFF. In nucleotides, the CDR3 is TGCGCCAGCAGCCCCGCGACGAGGGAGGGGTGGGCTTTCTTT.

This clone was seen a handful of times. V gene TRBV7-9 combines with J gene TRBJ1-5; D perhaps matches TRBD1 (5 bases). The V gene lost 4 bases and the J gene lost 0 bases, with 10 bases spanning the gap. The CDR3 contains 15 residues. The germline V gene encodes CDR1 SEHNR and CDR2 FQNEAQ (reference sequence). The CDR3 sequence: CASSSSGGSNQPQHF. For the CDR3, the DNA is TGTGCCAGCAGCTCTAGCGGGGGTAGCAATCAGCCCCAGCATTTT.

This chain connects TRBV6-1 to TRBJ2-5, with 11 bases that match TRBD2. CDR3 length equals 15 residues. V shed 8 bases, J shed 3 bases, and the junction held 8 bases outside the gene matches. CDR1 and CDR2 from the germline V gene are MNHNS and SASEGT. The CDR3 loop is CASLSGRAGEETQYF. The CDR3 coding sequence is TGTGCCAGCCTTAGCGGGAGGGCCGGGGAAGAGACCCAGTACTTC.

DNA for the CDR3: TGTGCCAGCAGCCCGGGGACAGGGGGTCAGCCCCAGCATTTT. The encoded protein is CASSPGTGGQPQHF. The V and J genes are TRBV7-9 and TRBJ1-5, with 11 bases fitting TRBD1. Germline V gene lookup returns CDR1 SEHNR and CDR2 FQNEAQ (reference sequence). The CDR3 spans 14 residues. J gave up 6 bases and V 5 bases, and 3 bases lay outside the gene matches. Full variable domain (rest looked up from reference TRBV7-9 and TRBJ1-5): DTGVSQNPRHKITKRGQNVTFRCDPISEHNRLYWYRQTLGQGPEFLTYFQNEAQLEKSRLLSDRFSAERPKGSFSTLEIQRTEQGDSAMYLCASSPGTGGQPQHFGDGTRLSIL.

This clone was seen more than once but under ten times. The chain combines TRBV7-8 with TRBJ1-2, with a possible D match to TRBD1 (5 bases). V was pared by 5 bases and J by 6 bases, with 13 bases between. The CDR3 contains 13 residues. CDR1 is SGHVS, CDR2 FQNEAQ, per germline. This CDR3 reads CASSERDRDGYTF. The CDR3 DNA reads as TGTGCCAGCAGCGAGAGGGACCGGGATGGCTACACCTTC.

V is TRBV19 and J is TRBJ2-2; 9 bases are a match to TRBD1. V shed 4 bases and J 4 bases; nucleotides not matched to a gene: 4. The CDR3 is 15 amino acids. The germline V gene encodes CDR1 LNHDA and CDR2 SQIVND (reference sequence). The CDR3 here is CASSRQGGVTGELFF. The CDR3 DNA follows: TGTGCCAGTAGTAGACAGGGGGGCGTCACCGGGGAGCTGTTTTTT. Full variable domain (missing parts from reference TRBV19 and TRBJ2-2): DGGITQSPKYLFRKEGQNVTLSCEQNLNHDAMYWYRQDPGQGLRLIYYSQIVNDFQKGDIAEGYSVSREKKESFPLTVTSAQKNPTAFYLCASSRQGGVTGELFFGEGSRLTVL.

This sequence joins TRBV2 and TRBJ1-5; D is possibly TRBD1 (6 bases). CDR1 and CDR2 from the germline V gene are SNHLY and FYNNEI. CDR3 length: 15 residues. V dropped 6 bases and J dropped 0 bases, with 12 bases sitting between them. The CDR3 nucleotides are TGTGCCAGCAGCGTGGGGACAATTAGCAATCAGCCCCAGCATTTT. Translation: CASSVGTISNQPQHF.

This chain links TRBV5-6 with TRBJ1-5; 9 bases are shared with TRBD1. Germline V gene lookup returns CDR1 SGHDT and CDR2 YYEEEE. The V and J ends lost 1 base and 2 bases, in that order; junction bases with no gene match: 1. This CDR3 is built from 15 residues. CDR3 region: CASSLRTGGNQPQHF. DNA for the CDR3: TGTGCCAGCAGCTTGAGGACAGGGGGCAATCAGCCCCAGCATTTT.

The count of this clone is one. This CDR3 reads CASRRTSGTDTQYF. The DNA of the CDR3 is TGTGCCAGCAGACGGACTAGCGGCACAGATACGCAGTATTTT. V usage is TRBV27 and J usage is TRBJ2-3; 9 bases agree with TRBD2. Germline-derived CDR1 and CDR2 are MNHEY and SMNVEV (reference sequence). CDR3 size: 14 residues. J lost 1 base, V lost 6 bases, and 2 bases had no gene match.

This chain links TRBV5-1 with TRBJ2-5, with D possibly TRBD1 on 5 matching bases. Germline CDR1 and CDR2: SGHRS and YFSETQ. CDR3 length equals 14 residues. V gave up 2 bases and J gave up 0 bases, with 8 bases separating them. The CDR3 nucleotides are TGCGCCAGCAGCTTTTGGACAAACCAAGAGACCCAGTACTTC. As protein: CASSFWTNQETQYF.

The chain combines TRBV9 with TRBJ1-2; no firm D call. CDR3 size: 12 residues. Germline loops: CDR1 SGDLS, CDR2 YYNGEE. V was pared by 2 bases and J by 7 bases, with 9 bases between. The CDR3 sequence is CASSVPSGGYTF. Here the CDR3 DNA reads TGTGCCAGCAGCGTCCCAAGCGGTGGCTACACCTTC.

The chain has TRBV5-5 and TRBJ1-3; TRBD1 matches at 7 bases. Germline CDR1 SGHKS, CDR2 YYEKEE (reference sequence). V lost 4 bases and J lost 1; bases outside the gene matches: 8. This CDR3 comprises 16 residues. CDR3 sequence (DNA): TGTGCCAGCAGCGCGTCCGACAGGGAATCTGGAAACACCATATATTTT. This sequence encodes CASSASDRESGNTIYF.

The chain couples TRBV7-9 to TRBJ2-5; TRBD1 might be the D (7 bases). The CDR3 runs to 15 residues. The germline V and J ends were trimmed by 0 bases and 5 bases, with 13 bases remaining between them. In germline, CDR1 is SEHNR, CDR2 FQNEAQ (reference sequence). CDR3 protein: CASSLARPGGETQYF. Written as DNA, the CDR3 is TGTGCCAGCAGCTTAGCGCGGCCAGGGGGGGAGACCCAGTACTTC.

V is TRBV10-2 and J is TRBJ2-7; 10 positions agree with TRBD1. Germline loops: CDR1 WSHSY, CDR2 SAAADI. CDR3 length: 13 residues. V dropped 6 bases and J dropped 6; count of bases not matched to a gene: 5. The CDR3: CASRIRDRGEQYV. The CDR3 DNA follows: TGCGCCAGCAGGATCCGGGACAGGGGCGAGCAGTACGTC.

V is TRBV2 and J is TRBJ2-5; TRBD2 aligns across 8 bases. V shed 6 bases and J 2 bases; nucleotides not matched to a gene: 11. Per germline, CDR1 SNHLY and CDR2 FYNNEI. This CDR3 contains 16 residues. The CDR3 region is CASRPSLAGSQETQYF. CDR3 coding DNA: TGTGCCAGCAGGCCCTCTTTAGCGGGGAGTCAAGAGACCCAGTACTTC.

This clone was picked up a small number of times. This chain joins TRBV5-1 and TRBJ1-2; no reliable D call. CDR3 length: 13 residues. Trimming removed 4 bases from V and 2 bases from J, with 9 bases in between. The germline V gene encodes CDR1 SGHRS and CDR2 YFSETQ. The DNA of the CDR3 is TGCGCCAGCAGCGTGGACGGGAACTATGGCTACACCTTC. This codes for CASSVDGNYGYTF. Full variable domain (remainder filled in from reference TRBV5-1 and TRBJ1-2): KAGVTQTPRYLIKTRGQQVTLSCSPISGHRSVSWYQQTPGQGLQFLFEYFSETQRNKGNFPGRFSGRQFSNSRSEMNVSTLELGDSALYLCASSVDGNYGYTFGSGTRLTVV.

The chain employs TRBV7-2 and TRBJ1-2, with D maybe TRBD1 (5 bases). Germline V lookup: CDR1 SGHTA, CDR2 FQGNSA. CDR3 length equals 13 residues. Trimming shortened V by 5 bases and J by 2 bases, and 9 bases separated the two germline ends. The CDR3 loop is CASSPDRNYGYTF. In DNA, the CDR3 is TGTGCCAGCAGCCCCGACAGAAACTATGGCTACACCTTC.

The rearrangement joins TRBV15 to TRBJ1-6, with D uncertain. Trimming removed 0 bases from V and 9 bases from J, with 6 bases in between. The V gene's germline CDR1 is LNHNV and CDR2 YYDKDF (reference sequence). The CDR3 has 13 amino acids. The CDR3 sequence is CATSRESISPLHF. The CDR3 DNA is TGTGCCACCAGCAGAGAATCAATTTCACCCCTCCACTTT.

Here the CDR3 reads CTSSLGTSGYTSTDTQYF. CDR3 DNA: TGCACCAGCAGCCTCGGGACTAGCGGGTACACTAGCACAGATACGCAGTATTTT. The chain links TRBV1 to TRBJ2-3; TRBD2, the table's D call, was not compared with the DNA. TRBV1 is recorded as a pseudogene. The CDR3 is 18 residues long.

This chain joins TRBV5-4 and TRBJ2-1; 9 positions match TRBD1. This CDR3 spans 17 amino acids. The trim removed 4 bases at V and 9 bases at J, leaving 17 bases unmatched. Germline V CDR1 and CDR2: SGHNT, YYREEE (reference sequence). The CDR3 nucleotides read TGTGCCAGCAGCACGGGGCCGGGACAGGGTACCGATAGTGAGCAGTTCTTC. Encoded protein: CASSTGPGQGTDSEQFF.